These 23 T cell receptor beta chains share one sample of origin, sequenced in a study of shared clonotypes between healthy human individuals. As defined, naive CD8 cells were CD45RO-negative and positively selected for CCR7, with terminally differentiated effector memory CD45RA+ cells excluded. Generated by immunoSEQ multiplex PCR, the TCRdb table keeps only in-frame clones and is missing some. This table has about 2.1 million clones, 93% appearing once. The sequenced material came from naive CD8+ T cells from PBMCs. The receptor set was obtained from a man younger than 35 in good health. Some clones in this sample may be carry-over from other donors' samples.

The rearrangement links TRBV19 to TRBJ1-1; no clear D gene. The CDR3 is 13 amino acids. The germline V gene encodes CDR1 LNHDA and CDR2 SQIVND (reference sequence). The V and J ends lost 10 bases and 6 bases respectively, with 18 bases between them. The CDR3, as DNA: TGTGCCACCAGACCGGGCCCCGTCTCTGAAGCTTTCTTT. It codes for CATRPGPVSEAFF.

This clone was found once. The V gene is TRBV19, the J gene TRBJ1-3; weak D call: TRBD1 (6 bases). Trimming took off 2 bases at V and 2 bases at J, with 16 bases between the two ends. Germline lookup yields CDR1 LNHDA and CDR2 SQIVND (reference sequence). CDR3 length: 17 residues. The CDR3 spells CASSITPGVRPGNTIYF. In DNA form, the CDR3 reads TGTGCCAGTAGTATAACCCCAGGGGTTCGGCCTGGAAACACCATATATTTT.

CDR3 nucleotides: TGTGCCAGCAGCTTCCGCGGCTCCCTTATTAATCTCAATGAGCAGTTCTTC. Translation: CASSFRGSLINLNEQFF. The J gene is TRBJ2-1, the V gene TRBV7-9; D remains ambiguous. This CDR3 has 17 amino acids. Trimming stripped 3 bases from V and 6 bases from J, with 21 bases between. Germline V gene data show CDR1 as SEHNR and CDR2 as FQNEAQ (reference sequence).

V is TRBV5-4 and J is TRBJ2-1; D possibly corresponds to TRBD2 (5 bases). CDR3 length equals 16 residues. CDR1 is SGHNT, CDR2 YYREEE, per germline (reference sequence). V was cut by 0 bases and J by 6 bases, with 16 bases left in between. The CDR3 here is CASSLAEGAGGNEQFF. The CDR3 DNA sequence: TGTGCCAGCAGCTTGGCCGAGGGCGCAGGCGGCAATGAGCAGTTCTTC.

The chain is built from TRBV4-3 and TRBJ2-1; perhaps D is TRBD1 or TRBD2 (6 bases each). Trimming took off 0 bases at V and 1 base at J, with 10 bases between the two ends. This CDR3 region has 16 residues. CDR1 and CDR2 (germline): LGHNA, YSLEER. Here the CDR3 DNA reads TGCGCCAGCAGCCAAGATTGGGGGGCATCCTACAATGAGCAGTTCTTC. It codes for CASSQDWGASYNEQFF.

To note about this clone: Additional DNA sequences in this sample encode the identical CDR3. The V gene is TRBV28, the J gene TRBJ1-2; 7 nucleotides align to TRBD1. Germline V gene lookup returns CDR1 MDHEN and CDR2 SYDVKM. This CDR3 is built from 11 residues. After removal of 8 bases from V and 4 bases from J, the junction contained 1 base not matched to a gene. CDR3 DNA sequence: TGTGCCAGCCGACAGGGCTATGGCTACACCTTC. This gives the protein CASRQGYGYTF.

The chain employs TRBV5-1 and TRBJ1-5; 8 bases are a match to TRBD1. V trimming: 0 bases; J trimming: 4 bases; junction bases outside the gene matches: 3. From germline, CDR1 is SGHRS and CDR2 YFSETQ. The CDR3 is 15 amino acids. CDR3 sequence: CASSLGDRRNQPQHF. In DNA, the CDR3 is TGCGCCAGCAGCTTGGGGGACAGGAGAAATCAGCCCCAGCATTTT. Complete variable domain (other parts from reference TRBV5-1 and TRBJ1-5): KAGVTQTPRYLIKTRGQQVTLSCSPISGHRSVSWYQQTPGQGLQFLFEYFSETQRNKGNFPGRFSGRQFSNSRSEMNVSTLELGDSALYLCASSLGDRRNQPQHFGDGTRLSIL.

This chain uses TRBV5-1 with TRBJ1-1; 8 nucleotides agree with TRBD1. This CDR3 contains 17 residues. J lost 0 bases, V lost 4 bases, and 11 bases had no gene match. Germline-derived CDR1 and CDR2 are SGHRS and YFSETQ. Here the CDR3 DNA reads TGCGCCAGCAGCCCCGACAGGGGCATAGGGATGAACACTGAAGCTTTCTTT. It translates to CASSPDRGIGMNTEAFF.

In this sample, this clone turned up once. This chain joins TRBV4-1 and TRBJ1-2; no reliable D call. Deletions cut 0 bases from V and 1 base from J, with 27 bases between. In germline, CDR1 is MGHRA, CDR2 YSYEKL. This CDR3 has 21 residues. This CDR3 reads CASSQDLRRWPPIEVNYGYTF. DNA of the CDR3: TGCGCCAGCAGCCAAGATCTCCGAAGGTGGCCACCCATTGAGGTTAACTATGGCTACACCTTC.

Here the CDR3 reads CASSAVGGSWYEQYF. The CDR3 bases are TGCGCCAGCAGCGCCGTTGGCGGGAGTTGGTACGAGCAGTACTTC. The chain has TRBV5-1 and TRBJ2-7; 7 nucleotides align to TRBD2. The germline gives CDR1 SGHRS, CDR2 YFSETQ. The CDR3 contains 15 residues. J was trimmed by 4 bases and V by 4 bases; bases with no gene match: 11.

J is TRBJ2-7 and V is TRBV19, with D unclear. CDR3 length: 14 residues. V gave up 5 bases and J gave up 6 bases, with 17 bases separating them. Per germline, CDR1 LNHDA and CDR2 SQIVND (reference sequence). The CDR3 nucleotides are TGTGCCAGTAGTCCCAACCTTAGGTCTTCCGAGCAGTACTTC. Translation: CASSPNLRSSEQYF.

The sample holds one count of this clone. This chain uses TRBV6-6 with TRBJ1-1; D is unclear. The CDR3 contains 15 residues. CDR1 and CDR2 from the germline V gene are MNHNY and SVGAGI (reference sequence). V lost 1 base, J lost 4 bases, and 13 bases lay in between. As DNA, the CDR3 is TGTGCCAGCAGTTACTTCAGAGACCCCTCCACTGAAGCTTTCTTT. Its translation is CASSYFRDPSTEAFF.

The V and J genes are TRBV7-6 and TRBJ2-7, with D perhaps TRBD1 or TRBD2 (5 bases each). Germline-derived CDR1 and CDR2 are SGHVS and FNYEAQ. CDR3 size: 14 residues. The V end lost 5 bases, the J end lost 0 bases, and 11 bases lay between the germline ends. For the CDR3, the DNA is TGTGCCAGCAGCGCGCCGGGACGCTCCTACGAGCAGTACTTC. Amino acids: CASSAPGRSYEQYF.

The rearrangement joins TRBV6-1 to TRBJ2-7; no reliable D call. Germline V lookup: CDR1 MNHNS, CDR2 SASEGT. The CDR3 totals 14 residues. The V end lost 0 bases, the J end lost 2 bases, and 8 bases lay between the germline ends. CDR3 protein: CASSEADGAYEQYF. CDR3 sequence (DNA): TGTGCCAGCAGTGAAGCGGATGGGGCCTACGAGCAGTACTTC.

This chain joins TRBV6-5 and TRBJ2-5; D uncertain. The CDR3 runs 13 residues. Germline CDR1 reads MNHEY; CDR2 reads SVGAGI. With 8 bases removed from V and 3 bases from J, the gap between germline ends came to 13 bases. CDR3 in amino acids: CASRIADEETQYF. The CDR3 DNA reads TGTGCCAGCCGCATAGCAGACGAAGAGACCCAGTACTTC.

The chain is built from TRBV10-3 and TRBJ2-7; the D gene is possibly TRBD2 (7 bases). The CDR3 loop spans 15 amino acids. Germline V gene sequence: CDR1 ENHRY, CDR2 SYGVKD. The V and J ends lost 2 bases and 0 bases respectively, with 11 bases between them. CDR3 sequence: CAISEARGGSYEQYF. The CDR3 nucleotides read TGTGCCATCAGTGAGGCAAGGGGGGGCTCCTACGAGCAGTACTTC.

Notes on this clone: Other DNA sequences within the sample encode an identical CDR3. The J gene is TRBJ2-6, the V gene TRBV7-9, with a weak D call TRBD2 (5 bases). The CDR3 totals 15 residues. V lost 1 base and J 2 bases, leaving 6 bases between the germline ends. Germline assignment: CDR1 SEHNR and CDR2 FQNEAQ (reference sequence). The CDR3 nucleotides are TGTGCCAGCAGCTTAGTCGGGGCTGGGGCCAACGTCCTGACTTTC. This translates into CASSLVGAGANVLTF.

This chain uses TRBV14 with TRBJ2-7; 13 bases are a match to TRBD2. The CDR3 totals 16 residues. The germline V gene encodes CDR1 SGHDN and CDR2 FVKESK. The J segment lost 3 bases and the V segment lost 4 bases, leaving 6 bases of the junction unmatched. Here the CDR3 DNA reads TGTGCCAGCAGCCGGACGGGACTAGCGGGAATCTACGAGCAGTACTTC. Protein sequence: CASSRTGLAGIYEQYF.

In this sample, this clone turned up once. This chain joins TRBV2 and TRBJ2-3; D is ambiguous. The germline V gene encodes CDR1 SNHLY and CDR2 FYNNEI. Trimming stripped 7 bases from V and 4 bases from J, with 15 bases between. CDR3 length equals 14 residues. The CDR3 DNA reads TGTGCCAGCACCGACGCCCAGCGCGCAGATACGCAGTATTTT. The encoded protein is CASTDAQRADTQYF.

The V and J genes are TRBV6-5 and TRBJ1-5, with 7 bases that match TRBD1. Germline V CDR1 and CDR2: MNHEY, SVGAGI. The CDR3 contains 14 residues. With 5 bases clipped from V and 7 bases from J, the junction kept 8 bases outside the gene matches. This chain's CDR3 is CASSKDRSGQPQHF. Written as DNA, the CDR3 is TGTGCCAGCAGTAAGGACAGGTCGGGACAGCCCCAGCATTTT.

This clone was observed a single time. This chain joins TRBV28 and TRBJ1-3; 8 positions match TRBD1. Germline V gene lookup returns CDR1 MDHEN and CDR2 SYDVKM. The ends lost 1 base at V and 4 bases at J; junction bases unmatched: 0. This CDR3 contains 14 residues. This CDR3 is CASSLSGGGNTIYF. CDR3 DNA: TGTGCCAGCAGTTTATCAGGGGGCGGAAACACCATATATTTT.

V usage is TRBV28 and J usage is TRBJ2-7; TRBD1 matches 11 bases. Trimming removed 7 bases from V and 0 bases from J; junction bases left unmatched: 8. The CDR3 spans 16 residues. CDR1 and CDR2 (germline): MDHEN, SYDVKM. This chain's CDR3 is CASKLRDRGFSYEQYF. CDR3 coding DNA: TGTGCCAGCAAACTAAGGGACAGGGGGTTCTCCTACGAGCAGTACTTC.

The genes are TRBV6-6 and TRBJ2-7, with TRBD1 matching 7 bases. Germline CDR1 is MNHNY and CDR2 is SVGAGI (reference sequence). The CDR3 is made up of 13 amino acids. V trimming: 4 bases; J trimming: 2 bases; junction bases outside the gene matches: 2. CDR3 residues: CASSSTGAYEQYF. DNA for the CDR3: TGTGCCAGCAGTTCTACAGGGGCCTACGAGCAGTACTTC.